The rows below give T cell receptor beta chains drawn from one sample of a study of shared clonotypes between healthy human individuals. The data were produced by immunoSEQ multiplex PCR, yet TCRdb's version contains in-frame clones alone and is incomplete. The sample includes about 1.5 million clones, nearly 99% of them seen just once. The material sequenced was naive CD4+ T cells sorted from blood. The receptors shown here come from a man aged 25-45 years in good health. Both conserved end residues are part of each CDR3. D genes are given only for firm matches. Some rows mark clone size as missing; the rest say once, few, many or name a class of expanded clone.

j_call: TRBJ1-2; d_call: NA; v_call: TRBV5-1; clone_size: NA; cdr3_nt: TGCGCCAGCAGAACGTTGACGGCTAACTATGGCTACACCTTC; cdr3_aa: CASRTLTANYGYTF
j_call: TRBJ2-5; d_call: TRBD2; v_call: TRBV18; clone_size: NA; cdr3_nt: TGTGCCAGCTCACCTTTACCACTAGCGGGACTTCAAGAGACCCAGTACTTC; cdr3_aa: CASSPLPLAGLQETQYF
j_call: TRBJ2-3; d_call: NA; v_call: TRBV7-2; clone_size: NA; cdr3_nt: TGTGCCAGCAGCCCATTTGGGGGTCCCACAGATACGCAGTATTTT; cdr3_aa: CASSPFGGPTDTQYF
j_call: TRBJ2-2; d_call: NA; v_call: TRBV5-8; clone_size: NA; cdr3_nt: TGTGCCAGCAGCTTGAGGCAGCACACCGGGGAGCTGTTTTTT; cdr3_aa: CASSLRQHTGELFF
j_call: TRBJ1-5; d_call: NA; v_call: TRBV21-1; clone_size: NA; cdr3_nt: TGTGCCAGCAGCATCGTCCACAGGATCAATCAGCCCCAGCATTTT; cdr3_aa: CASSIVHRINQPQHF
j_call: TRBJ1-5; d_call: NA; v_call: TRBV5-6; clone_size: NA; cdr3_nt: TGTGCCAGCAGCGCCGGGACCGACAATCAGCCCCAGCATTTT; cdr3_aa: CASSAGTDNQPQHF
j_call: TRBJ2-7; d_call: NA; v_call: TRBV18; clone_size: NA; cdr3_nt: TGTGCCAGCTCATCGATTCCGGGAAGAGACGGAGAGCAGTACTTC; cdr3_aa: CASSSIPGRDGEQYF
j_call: TRBJ2-7; d_call: NA; v_call: TRBV9; clone_size: NA; cdr3_nt: TGTGCCAGCAGCGTCCAGTCACAGGGGAGGGAGCAGTACTTC; cdr3_aa: CASSVQSQGREQYF
j_call: TRBJ2-7; d_call: TRBD2; v_call: TRBV28; clone_size: few; cdr3_nt: TGTGCCAGCAGCTCGGGGGGCTACGAGCAGTACTTC; cdr3_aa: CASSSGGYEQYF
j_call: TRBJ2-5; d_call: NA; v_call: TRBV29-1; clone_size: NA; cdr3_nt: TGCAGCGTTTTTGCAGTAAACCACCAAGAGACCCAGTACTTC; cdr3_aa: CSVFAVNHQETQYF
j_call: TRBJ2-5; d_call: NA; v_call: TRBV9; clone_size: NA; cdr3_nt: TGTGCCAGCAGCCCATCCGTGGCGGGGAGAGAGACCCAGTACTTC; cdr3_aa: CASSPSVAGRETQYF
j_call: TRBJ1-2; d_call: NA; v_call: TRBV6-1; clone_size: NA; cdr3_nt: TGTGCCAGCACCTTGGGCCCGCTCCTAGACTATGGCTACACCTTC; cdr3_aa: CASTLGPLLDYGYTF
j_call: TRBJ2-1; d_call: TRBD2; v_call: TRBV25-1; clone_size: NA; cdr3_nt: TGTGCCAGCAGTGAGCGATTTGGGCCTAGCGGGAGATTTCAGTTCTTC; cdr3_aa: CASSERFGPSGRFQFF
j_call: TRBJ2-5; d_call: TRBD2; v_call: TRBV7-9; clone_size: NA; cdr3_nt: TGTGCCGGCTCCGGGACTAAAGAGACCCAGTACTTC; cdr3_aa: CAGSGTKETQYF
j_call: TRBJ1-1; d_call: NA; v_call: TRBV6-6; clone_size: NA; cdr3_nt: TGTGCCAGCAGTTACTCTACCCCAACTGAAGCTTTCTTT; cdr3_aa: CASSYSTPTEAFF
j_call: TRBJ2-1; d_call: TRBD1; v_call: TRBV28; clone_size: NA; cdr3_nt: TGTGCCAGCAGTCCCGACAGGGTAAACAATGAGCAGTTCTTC; cdr3_aa: CASSPDRVNNEQFF